This TCR beta chain was captured in a study of patients and donors after allogeneic stem cell transplantation. This clonotype was recorded many times. The CDR3 extends over 16 amino acids. V was cut by 0 bases and J by 0 bases, with 13 bases left in between. The germline V gene encodes CDR1 DFQATT and CDR2 SNEGSKA (reference sequence). TCRdb redid the calling of the RT-PCR reads with MiXCR, one entry per CDR3 protein. The sample shows roughly 230,000 distinct CDR3 sequences, roughly 14% of them seen only once. The chain has TRBV20-1 and TRBJ2-3; D might be TRBD1 (6 bases). The receptor comes from a human donor who was either an allogeneic HSCT recipient or a stem cell or donor lymphocyte infusion donor (not recorded which). It is not recorded whose cells these are; they may come from a transplant donor. The material sequenced was blood, either unsorted or a sorted T cell fraction (not recorded which). CDR3 sequence: CSARDRLRGSTDTQYF. The CDR3 region has the DNA TGCAGTGCTAGAGATCGGCTAAGGGGGAGCACAGATACGCAGTATTTT.